This T cell receptor (beta chain) was observed in a study of OX40 agonist ivuxolimab in advanced cancers. Here immunoSEQ multiplex PCR was the method, and the copy in TCRdb shows in-frame clones only, minus some. Here the sample spans tens of thousands of clones, roughly 84% being singletons. Turning to this clone: Its antigen is currently unknown.

The CDR3 consists of 14 residues. Germline CDR1 and CDR2: MDHEN and SYDVKM. The J segment lost 5 bases and the V segment lost 7 bases, leaving 5 bases of the junction unmatched. Study-level results: Some of the nonresponding patients also showed low levels of normalized T-cell clonal expansion. Averaged across samples, CD8+ T cells carried more expanded clones than CD4+ did.

Sample: CD4+ or CD8+ T cells sorted from blood, taken in a trial of the OX40 agonist ivuxolimab. The sequence derives from an adult with an advanced solid tumor such as melanoma, head and neck, liver or kidney cancer. V gene TRBV28 combines with J gene TRBJ2-2; TRBD1 aligns across 9 bases. The CDR3 DNA reads TGTGCCAGCACCTGGACAGGGGCGACCGGGGAGCTGTTTTTT. It specifies CASTWTGATGELFF.